The 14 T cell receptor beta chains reported below all come from one sample, sequenced in a study of PD-L1 blockade in urothelial cancer. This sample's time point: peripheral blood 6 weeks after treatment start. TCRdb's copy holds only in-frame clones and misses some; the assay was immunoSEQ multiplex PCR. The sample lists 80,000 to 95,000 clones; less than 85% were seen once. The sequences come from PBMCs, collected around atezolizumab (anti-PD-L1) treatment. These receptors came from a man between 65 and 80 years old with urothelial cancer.

The genes are TRBV29-1 and TRBJ2-7; possible D gene TRBD1, 5 bases. Germline CDR1 and CDR2: SQVTM and ANQGSEA. V lost 3 bases, J lost 1 base, and 13 bases lay in between. This CDR3 is built from 14 residues. CDR3 coding DNA: TGCAGCGTTGATCGTGGGGCGGTTTCCTACGAGCAGTACTTC. Protein: CSVDRGAVSYEQYF.

The rearrangement uses TRBV7-2 and TRBJ1-4, with TRBD1 matching over 9 bases. The CDR3 covers 16 residues. The V segment lost 5 bases and the J segment 7 bases; nucleotides outside the gene matches: 11. The V gene's germline CDR1 is SGHTA and CDR2 FQGNSA. CDR3 in amino acids: CASSPTGTGKIEKLFF. The DNA for the CDR3 is TGTGCCAGCAGCCCGACCGGGACAGGGAAAATTGAAAAACTGTTTTTT. Complete variable domain (other parts from reference TRBV7-2 and TRBJ1-4): GAGVSQSPSNKVTEKGKDVELRCDPISGHTALYWYRQSLGQGLEFLIYFQGNSAPDKSGLPSDRFSAERTGGSVSTLTIQRTQQEDSAVYLCASSPTGTGKIEKLFFGSGTQLSVL.

This chain uses TRBV7-8 with TRBJ1-4, with D unresolved. V was clipped by 4 bases and J by 10 bases, with 13 bases between them. Germline V gives CDR1 SGHVS, CDR2 FQNEAQ. The CDR3 consists of 13 residues. The CDR3 loop is CASSSLNRGKLFF. The CDR3 coding sequence is TGTGCCAGCAGCTCCTTGAACCGAGGAAAACTGTTTTTT.

The rearrangement joins TRBV5-5 to TRBJ1-6; 8 bases fit TRBD1. This CDR3 has 15 residues. Germline V CDR1 and CDR2: SGHKS, YYEKEE (reference sequence). V lost 0 bases to trimming and J lost 8 bases; unmatched junction nucleotides: 4. The CDR3 region is CASSLGTGFDSPLHF. CDR3 nucleotides: TGTGCCAGCAGCTTGGGGACAGGGTTTGATTCACCCCTCCACTTT.

This chain joins TRBV10-1 and TRBJ2-3, with 7 positions matching TRBD1. V shed 4 bases and J 0 bases; nucleotides not matched to a gene: 13. The CDR3 runs to 18 residues. Germline lookup yields CDR1 WNHNN and CDR2 SYGVQD (reference sequence). This CDR3 reads CASSAGTELFASTDTQYF. The CDR3 DNA reads TGCGCCAGCAGTGCGGGGACAGAACTTTTCGCTAGCACAGATACGCAGTATTTT.

CDR3 DNA: TGTGCCAGCAGTGAGGACAGGGGGTACAATGAGCAGTTCTTC. Amino acids: CASSEDRGYNEQFF. The chain has TRBV2 and TRBJ2-1; 10 bases align to TRBD1. With V trimmed by 3 bases and J by 4 bases, 0 bases remained unmatched. Per the germline V gene, CDR1 is SNHLY and CDR2 is FYNNEI. This CDR3 spans 14 amino acids.

This chain links TRBV21-1 with TRBJ2-7; the DNA was not compared with TRBD1, the D call given in the table. TRBV21-1 has pseudogene status. The CDR3 covers 16 residues. In DNA, the CDR3 is TGTGCCAGCAGCAAAGGGTTACAGGATATGGACCACGAGCAGTACTTC. Encoded protein: CASSKGLQDMDHEQYF.

The V gene is TRBV15, the J gene TRBJ1-4; TRBD1 might be the D (6 bases). Trimming removed 5 bases from V and 5 bases from J, with 9 bases in between. CDR1 is LNHNV and CDR2 is YYDKDF in the germline V gene (reference sequence). The length of the CDR3 is 13 residues. The CDR3 DNA reads as TGTGCCACCAGCGGGGGACACAATGAAAAACTGTTTTTT. This gives the protein CATSGGHNEKLFF.

This chain joins TRBV10-2 and TRBJ1-1; tentative D call: TRBD1 (6 bases). V gave up 4 bases and J gave up 1 base, with 10 bases separating them. Germline values: CDR1 WSHSY, CDR2 SAAADI. The length of the CDR3 is 14 residues. CDR3 bases: TGCGCCAGCAGTGTGGACAGCCAGAACACTGAAGCTTTCTTT. Translated: CASSVDSQNTEAFF.

The V and J genes are TRBV7-2 and TRBJ2-3; D possibly corresponds to TRBD1 (5 bases). With 1 base removed from V and 2 bases from J, the gap between germline ends came to 10 bases. The CDR3 contains 15 residues. Germline V CDR1 and CDR2: SGHTA, FQGNSA. The CDR3 DNA is TGTGCCAGCAGCTTAGTAAGGGGTTACACAGATACGCAGTATTTT. Translation gives CASSLVRGYTDTQYF.

This clone came up a few times. The rearrangement links TRBV5-4 to TRBJ1-4; TRBD1 agrees at 7 bases. The germline CDR1 and CDR2 sequences are SGHNT and YYREEE (reference sequence). The CDR3 is 16 amino acids. V trimming: 4 bases; J trimming: 0 bases; junction bases outside the gene matches: 6. CDR3: CASSPDRITTNEKLFF. The CDR3 coding sequence is TGTGCCAGCAGCCCGGACAGGATCACAACTAATGAAAAACTGTTTTTT. Together with reference TRBV5-4 and TRBJ1-4, the CDR3 gives the full variable domain: ETGVTQSPTHLIKTRGQQVTLRCSSQSGHNTVSWYQQALGQGPQFIFQYYREEENGRGNFPPRFSGLQFPNYSSELNVNALELDDSALYLCASSPDRITTNEKLFFGSGTQLSVL.

This chain links TRBV21-1 with TRBJ1-1; the D call TRBD1 from the table was never checked on the DNA. TRBV21-1 is termed a pseudogene. The CDR3 spans 17 residues. Written as DNA, the CDR3 is TGTGCCAGCAGTGAAACCGGGACAGGGGGCTGGAACACTGAAGCTTTCTTT. The encoded protein is CASSETGTGGWNTEAFF.

This clone has just a few counts. The chain recombines TRBV30 with TRBJ2-7, with 9 bases fitting TRBD1. There are 14 residues in the CDR3. After removal of 7 bases from V and 5 bases from J, the junction contained 12 bases not matched to a gene. Looked up from germline, CDR1 is GTSNPN and CDR2 is SVGIG (reference sequence). CDR3 nucleotides: TGTGCCTCAAGGACCCGGGACAGGGCACACGAGCAGTACTTC. Its protein product is CASRTRDRAHEQYF.

The CDR3 here is CASSSGLAGYNEQFF. DNA for the CDR3: TGTGCCAGCAGCTCCGGACTAGCTGGCTACAATGAGCAGTTCTTC. This chain connects TRBV5-4 to TRBJ2-1; 8 bases match TRBD2. With 3 bases clipped from V and 3 bases from J, the junction kept 5 bases outside the gene matches. The CDR3 is made up of 15 amino acids. The germline V gene encodes CDR1 SGHNT and CDR2 YYREEE (reference sequence). The full variable domain, rest sourced from reference TRBV5-4 and TRBJ2-1, is ETGVTQSPTHLIKTRGQQVTLRCSSQSGHNTVSWYQQALGQGPQFIFQYYREEENGRGNFPPRFSGLQFPNYSSELNVNALELDDSALYLCASSSGLAGYNEQFFGPGTRLTVL.